The clone carrying this TCR beta chain has a count of ten or more. What it binds is unknown. Some clones are missing from TCRdb's copy, which holds only in-frame ones; the method was immunoSEQ multiplex PCR. The sample lists about 680,000 clones, around 90% seen once, with over 1.3% in the top ten. This sample is part of a study of Ad26.COV2.S vaccination and SARS-CoV-2 variants. Turning to the study itself: Recipients of Ad26.COV2.S got it intramuscularly, once or twice 56 days apart. Study-level findings and limits: Among vaccine recipients, spike-specific TCR breadth exceeded that of placebo recipients.

Treatment in this sample: some 20 received Ad26.COV2.S at low or high dose, single or two shots; 5 received placebo; per-sample allocation not given. Vaccine and placebo recipients were sampled on day 63 after the first injection. An Ad26 vector was used to express Wuhan-strain SARS-CoV-2 spike as the vaccine. Germline assignment: CDR1 LNHDA and CDR2 SQIVND (reference sequence). This CDR3 contains 10 residues. The ends were cut back, 7 bases at V and 10 bases at J, with 7 bases in the middle. The chain combines TRBV19 with TRBJ2-2; D assignment may be TRBD1 or TRBD2 (5 bases each). Sequences were derived from peripheral blood, sampled in a trial of Ad26.COV2.S vaccine versus placebo. This TCR was recovered from a person aged 18-60 years who received the Ad26.COV2.S COVID-19 vaccine or a placebo. The chain's CDR3 is CASTGPELFF. The CDR3 nucleotides read TGTGCCAGTACGGGACCGGAGCTGTTTTTT.